The sample holds a few counts of the clone carrying this TCR beta chain. Sequencing relied on a cDNA template that was reverse transcribed from extracted RNA. The data were produced by immunoSEQ multiplex PCR, yet TCRdb's version contains in-frame clones alone and is incomplete. The sample records 100,000 to 150,000 clones, about 57% being singletons. Both peripheral blood and punch biopsies of lesional scalp skin were obtained from patients who had alopecia areata. The sample originates from a study of CD8+ T cells in alopecia areata. Germline CDR1 LGHNA, CDR2 YNFKEQ. The CDR3 sequence is 16 residues long. Trimming took 1 base from V and 2 from J, leaving 13 bases between them.

The chain uses TRBV4-2 and TRBJ2-3; possibly TRBD2 for D (6 bases). Sample: CD4+ T cells sorted from blood, taken at week 0. This sequence originates from a human donor with alopecia areata. CDR3 bases: TGTGCCAGCAGCCAAGTCTCTCCGGGGGACACAGATACGCAGTATTTT. Translation gives CASSQVSPGDTDTQYF.